This TCR beta chain was sequenced in a study of cytomegalovirus exposure and HLA in healthy donors. As concerns this clone: The antigen is not known.

With 60 Vbeta and 13 Jbeta primers, the PCR was carried out. Repertoires were generated with immunoSEQ multiplex PCR, while TCRdb's copy carries only in-frame clones and drops some. The data contain approximately 70,000 clones, just under 80% of them singletons. This CDR3 has 14 residues. The V gene's germline CDR1 is MNHNY and CDR2 SVGAGI (reference sequence). Trimming stripped 2 bases from V and 7 bases from J, with 14 bases between. Unrecorded immune exposure was likely among donors, who were nominally healthy when sampled. Findings and caveats of the study: The presence/absence work took it that sequencing depth was about the same across donors. Among the most significant clusters, several appeared linked to common viral pathogens in a later analysis. A later analysis linked 15,000 to 20,000 TCR beta sequences to HLA alleles at 0.05 false discovery rate.

The sample was PBMCs. The source is a man in his forties in good health and CMV-seronegative. V gene TRBV6-6 combines with J gene TRBJ1-2, with D maybe TRBD1 (6 bases). The CDR3 nucleotides are TGTGCCAGCAGTTACGCCGGGACAACAGGTGGCTACACCTTC. Residues: CASSYAGTTGGYTF.